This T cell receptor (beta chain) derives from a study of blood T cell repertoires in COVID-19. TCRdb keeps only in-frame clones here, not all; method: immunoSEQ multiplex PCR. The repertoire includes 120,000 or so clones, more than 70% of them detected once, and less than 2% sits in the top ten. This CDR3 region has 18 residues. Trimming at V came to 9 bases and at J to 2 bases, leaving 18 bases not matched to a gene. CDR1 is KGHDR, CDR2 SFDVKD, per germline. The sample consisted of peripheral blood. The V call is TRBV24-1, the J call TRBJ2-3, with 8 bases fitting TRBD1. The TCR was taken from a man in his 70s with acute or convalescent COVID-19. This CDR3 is CATAGTGDFGGNTDTQYF. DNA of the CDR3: TGTGCCACCGCCGGGACAGGAGATTTTGGGGGGAACACAGATACGCAGTATTTT.